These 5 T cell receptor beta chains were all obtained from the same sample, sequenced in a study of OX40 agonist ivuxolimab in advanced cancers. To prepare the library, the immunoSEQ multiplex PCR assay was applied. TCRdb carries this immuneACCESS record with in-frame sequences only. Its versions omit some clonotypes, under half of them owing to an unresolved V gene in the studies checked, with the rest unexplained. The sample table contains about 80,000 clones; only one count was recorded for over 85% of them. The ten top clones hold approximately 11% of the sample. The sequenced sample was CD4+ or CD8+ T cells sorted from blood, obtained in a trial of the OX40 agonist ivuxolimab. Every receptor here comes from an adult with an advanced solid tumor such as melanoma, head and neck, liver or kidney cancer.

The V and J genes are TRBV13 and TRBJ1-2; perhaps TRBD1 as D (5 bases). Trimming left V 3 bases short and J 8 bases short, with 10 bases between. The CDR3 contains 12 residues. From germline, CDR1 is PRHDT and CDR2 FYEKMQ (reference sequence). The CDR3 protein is CASSFRGEGYTF. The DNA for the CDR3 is TGTGCCAGCAGCTTCCGAGGGGAAGGCTACACCTTC.

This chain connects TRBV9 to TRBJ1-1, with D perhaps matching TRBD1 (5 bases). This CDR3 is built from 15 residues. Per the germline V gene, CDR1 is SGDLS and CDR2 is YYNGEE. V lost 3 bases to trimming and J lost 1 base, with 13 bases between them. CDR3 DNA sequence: TGTGCCAGCAGCGGTCGGGACCGATCGAACACTGAAGCTTTCTTT. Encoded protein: CASSGRDRSNTEAFF.

The CDR3 region is CASSVSSGVVGTDTQYF. DNA of the CDR3: TGTGCCAGCAGCGTATCTTCTGGGGTTGTTGGCACAGATACGCAGTATTTT. The V and J genes are TRBV9 and TRBJ2-3; D is unclear. Germline CDR1 SGDLS, CDR2 YYNGEE. The ends were cut back, 1 base at V and 1 base at J, with 16 bases in the middle. This CDR3 contains 17 residues.

CDR3 in DNA: TGTGCCAGCAGTGAAGGTCGCCTGCAAGAGACCCAGTACTTC. Translated: CASSEGRLQETQYF. The chain has TRBV2 and TRBJ2-5; D unresolved. The CDR3 is 14 residues long. V shed 1 base and J shed 2 bases, with 8 bases lying between them. Germline V lookup: CDR1 SNHLY, CDR2 FYNNEI. The entire variable domain, with the rest obtained from reference TRBV2 and TRBJ2-5, is as follows: EPEVTQTPSHQVTQMGQEVILRCVPISNHLYFYWYRQILGQKVEFLVSFYNNEISEKSEIFDDQFSVERPDGSNFTLKIRSTKLEDSAMYFCASSEGRLQETQYFGPGTRLLVL.

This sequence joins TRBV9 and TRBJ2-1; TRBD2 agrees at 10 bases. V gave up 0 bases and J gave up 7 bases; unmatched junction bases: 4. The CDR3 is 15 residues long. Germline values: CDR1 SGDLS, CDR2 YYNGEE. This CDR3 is CASSVEREGQNEQFF. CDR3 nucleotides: TGTGCCAGCAGCGTAGAGCGGGAGGGCCAAAATGAGCAGTTCTTC.